These T cell receptor beta chains were read from a single sample in a study of OX40 agonist ivuxolimab in advanced cancers. Method: immunoSEQ multiplex PCR; TCRdb's copy keeps in-frame clones and lacks some. This sample yields fewer than 100,000 clones, of which around 85% are seen a single time; roughly 0.5% belongs to the top ten. This sample comprised CD4+ or CD8+ T cells sorted from blood, obtained in a trial of the OX40 agonist ivuxolimab. These receptors were collected from an adult with an advanced solid tumor such as melanoma, head and neck, liver or kidney cancer. Both conserved end residues are part of each CDR3. Each record gives: J gene, V gene, D gene, clone size, CDR3 length, CDR3 protein, CDR3 DNA. The D gene is left open where the match is weak. Rows give clone size only sometimes, using once, few, many, or a class for an expanded clone.

TRBJ2-7,TRBV7-9,TRBD1,once,11,CASSAGQGKYF,TGTGCCAGCAGCGCCGGACAGGGGAAGTACTTC
TRBJ1-5,TRBV11-1,-,-,15,CASSLSPGAGQPQHF,TGTGCCAGCAGCCTGTCCCCGGGGGCAGGGCAGCCCCAGCATTTT
TRBJ1-2,TRBV4-2,-,-,17,CASSQELLGQRGDGYTF,TGTGCCAGCAGCCAAGAGCTCCTAGGACAGCGAGGGGACGGCTACACCTTC
TRBJ2-5,TRBV21-1,-,-,14,CASSRLTIQETQYF,TGTGCCAGCAGCAGGCTCACGATCCAAGAGACCCAGTACTTC
TRBJ1-5,TRBV7-2,-,-,13,CASSLGEDQPQHF,TGTGCCAGCAGCTTAGGAGAGGATCAGCCCCAGCATTTT
TRBJ2-3,TRBV7-6,-,-,15,CASSFSLVGTDTQYF,TGTGCCAGCAGCTTTAGCCTAGTAGGCACAGATACGCAGTATTTT
TRBJ1-1,TRBV5-1,-,-,13,CASGPQGPTEAFF,TGCGCCAGCGGGCCCCAGGGACCCACTGAAGCTTTCTTT
TRBJ2-1,TRBV18,TRBD2,-,14,CASSPIGGDNEQFF,TGTGCCAGCTCACCAATCGGGGGGGACAATGAGCAGTTCTTC
TRBJ1-5,TRBV4-1,-,-,18,CATQPSFLNGVPNQPQHF,TGCGCCACCCAGCCCTCCTTCCTTAACGGGGTACCCAATCAGCCCCAGCATTTT
TRBJ1-1,TRBV6-1,-,-,13,CASSFPVDTEAFF,TGTGCCAGCAGCTTCCCGGTGGACACTGAAGCTTTCTTT
TRBJ1-1,TRBV7-3,-,-,13,CASSFDLNTEAFF,TGTGCCAGCAGCTTTGATCTGAACACTGAAGCTTTCTTT
TRBJ1-1,TRBV5-1,-,-,16,CASSLAPSRVGTEAFF,TGCGCCAGCAGCTTGGCTCCTTCCAGGGTGGGCACTGAAGCTTTCTTT
TRBJ1-3,TRBV10-3,-,once,15,CAISNPLRSGNTIYF,TGTGCCATCAGTAACCCCCTTAGGTCTGGAAACACCATATATTTT
TRBJ1-1,TRBV10-3,-,-,11,CAISDGVVAFF,TGTGCCATCAGTGACGGGGTGGTGGCTTTCTTT
TRBJ2-7,TRBV4-3,-,-,15,CASSQDPRASYEQYF,TGCGCCAGCAGCCAAGACCCCCGGGCGTCCTACGAGCAGTACTTC
TRBJ2-6,TRBV6-1,-,once,14,CASRVFSGANVLTF,TGTGCCAGCAGGGTATTCTCTGGGGCCAACGTCCTGACTTTC
TRBJ2-3,TRBV2,-,-,12,CASRRNTDTQYF,TGTGCCAGCAGGCGGAACACAGATACGCAGTATTTT
TRBJ1-3,TRBV2,-,once,12,CASSPPGNTIYF,TGTGCCAGCAGCCCCCCTGGAAACACCATATATTTT